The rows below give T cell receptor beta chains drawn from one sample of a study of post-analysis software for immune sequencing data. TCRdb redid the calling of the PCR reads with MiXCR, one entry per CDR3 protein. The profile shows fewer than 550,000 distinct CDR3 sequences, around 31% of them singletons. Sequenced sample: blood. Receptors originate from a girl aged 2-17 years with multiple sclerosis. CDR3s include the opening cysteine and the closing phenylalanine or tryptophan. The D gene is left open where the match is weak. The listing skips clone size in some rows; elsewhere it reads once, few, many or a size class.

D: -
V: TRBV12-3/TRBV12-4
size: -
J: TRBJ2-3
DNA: TGTGCCAGCAGTTTAGGGCAGCCGAAAGGCACAGATACGCAGTATTTT
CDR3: CASSLGQPKGTDTQYF

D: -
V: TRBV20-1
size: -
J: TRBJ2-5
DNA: TGCAGTGCTAGGGGGCTGGGAACACAAGAGACCCAGTACTTC
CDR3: CSARGLGTQETQYF

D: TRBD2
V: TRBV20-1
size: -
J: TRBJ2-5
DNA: TGCAGTGCTCACCCAGGTAGCGGGGCGGGAGAGACCCAGTACTTC
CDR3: CSAHPGSGAGETQYF

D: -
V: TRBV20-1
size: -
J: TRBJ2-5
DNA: TGCAGTGCTCCGTATCTACAGGAGACCCAGTACTTC
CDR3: CSAPYLQETQYF

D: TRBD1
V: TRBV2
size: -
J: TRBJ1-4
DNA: TGTGCCAGCAGTGATAATCCCGGGACAGGGGGAAAACTGTTTTTT
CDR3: CASSDNPGTGGKLFF

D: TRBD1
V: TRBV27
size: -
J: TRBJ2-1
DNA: TGTGCCAGCCAGGACAGGGGACTTGGGGATGAGCAGTTCTTC
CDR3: CASQDRGLGDEQFF

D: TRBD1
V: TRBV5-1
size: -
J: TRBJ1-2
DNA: TGCGCCAGCAGCTTGGGTTTTTCCGGACAGGCGTTCTATGGCTACACCTTC
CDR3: CASSLGFSGQAFYGYTF

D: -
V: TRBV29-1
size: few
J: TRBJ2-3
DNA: TGCAGCGTGATCAAGGGATACACAGATACGCAGTATTTT
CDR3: CSVIKGYTDTQYF

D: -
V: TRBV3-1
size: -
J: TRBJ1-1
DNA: TGTGCCAGCAGCCAAAAGACAGTATTGAGCACTGAAGCTTTCTTT
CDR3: CASSQKTVLSTEAFF

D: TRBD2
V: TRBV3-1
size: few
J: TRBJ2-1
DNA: TGTGCCAGCAGCCAAGAAGAGGGACTAGCGGAACTTTACAATGAGCAGTTCTTC
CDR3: CASSQEEGLAELYNEQFF

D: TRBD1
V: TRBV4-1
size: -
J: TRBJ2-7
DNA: TGCGCCAGCAGCCGGCCCGGGACAGGGGACTACGAGCAGTACTTC
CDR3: CASSRPGTGDYEQYF

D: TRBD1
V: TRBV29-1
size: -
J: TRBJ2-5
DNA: TGCAGCGTTGAACCGAGGACAGGGGGCCGGCAGACCCAGTACTTC
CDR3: CSVEPRTGGRQTQYF

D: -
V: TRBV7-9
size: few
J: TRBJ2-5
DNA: TGTGCCAGCAGCCCCGGGAGTCCCGAGACCCAGTACTTC
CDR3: CASSPGSPETQYF

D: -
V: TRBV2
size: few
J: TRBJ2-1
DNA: TGTGCCAGCAGGACGGGTGGAAATGAGCAGTTCTTC
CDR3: CASRTGGNEQFF

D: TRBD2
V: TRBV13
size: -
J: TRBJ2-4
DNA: TGTGCCAGCAGCACCGGGACTAGCGAGGGTTTTGCCAAAAACATTCAGTACTTC
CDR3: CASSTGTSEGFAKNIQYF

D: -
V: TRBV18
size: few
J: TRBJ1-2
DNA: TGTGCCAGCTCACCAATTGGGGTCGGCTACACCTTC
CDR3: CASSPIGVGYTF

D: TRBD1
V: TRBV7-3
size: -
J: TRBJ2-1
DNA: TGTGCCAGCAGCTATGACAGGGGCGAGCAGTTCTTC
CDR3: CASSYDRGEQFF